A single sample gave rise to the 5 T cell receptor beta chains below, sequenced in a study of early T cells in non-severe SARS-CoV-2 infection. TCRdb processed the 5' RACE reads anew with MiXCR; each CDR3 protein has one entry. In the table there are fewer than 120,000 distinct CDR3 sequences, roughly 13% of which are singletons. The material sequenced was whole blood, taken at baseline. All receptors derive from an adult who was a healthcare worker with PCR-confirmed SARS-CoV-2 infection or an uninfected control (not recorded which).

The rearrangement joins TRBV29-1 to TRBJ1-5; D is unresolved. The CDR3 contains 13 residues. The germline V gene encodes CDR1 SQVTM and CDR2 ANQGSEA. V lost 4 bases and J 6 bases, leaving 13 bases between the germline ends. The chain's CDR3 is CSVGEFSGQPQHF. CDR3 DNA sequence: TGCAGCGTTGGAGAGTTCTCCGGTCAGCCCCAGCATTTT.

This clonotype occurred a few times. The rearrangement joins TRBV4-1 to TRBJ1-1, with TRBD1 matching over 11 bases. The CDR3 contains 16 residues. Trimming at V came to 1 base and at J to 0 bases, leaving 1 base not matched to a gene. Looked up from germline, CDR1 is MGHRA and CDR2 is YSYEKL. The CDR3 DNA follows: TGCGCCAGCAGCCAAGGGACAGGGGGCTTGAACACTGAAGCTTTCTTT. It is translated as CASSQGTGGLNTEAFF.

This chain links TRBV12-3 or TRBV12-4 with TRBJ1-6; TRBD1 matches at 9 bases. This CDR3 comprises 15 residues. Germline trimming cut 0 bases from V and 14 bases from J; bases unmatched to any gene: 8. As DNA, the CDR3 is TGTGCCAGCAGTTTAGCTGGGACAGGGCGAAGGACCCTCCACTTT. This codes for CASSLAGTGRRTLHF.

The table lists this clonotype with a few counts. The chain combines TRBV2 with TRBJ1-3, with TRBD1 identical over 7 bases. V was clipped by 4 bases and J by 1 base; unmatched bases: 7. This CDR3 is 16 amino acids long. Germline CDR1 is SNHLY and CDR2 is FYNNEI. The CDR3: CASSGQGLRSGNTIYF. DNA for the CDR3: TGTGCCAGCAGTGGACAGGGTCTGAGGTCTGGAAACACCATATATTTT.

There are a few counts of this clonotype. The chain's CDR3 is CATSDPSGEGTGELFF. In nucleotides, the CDR3 is TGTGCCACCAGTGACCCCTCAGGGGAGGGAACCGGGGAGCTGTTTTTT. This chain links TRBV24-1 with TRBJ2-2; possibly TRBD2 for D (7 bases). CDR3 size: 16 residues. The ends were cut back, 4 bases at V and 5 bases at J, with 16 bases in the middle. The germline gives CDR1 KGHDR, CDR2 SFDVKD.